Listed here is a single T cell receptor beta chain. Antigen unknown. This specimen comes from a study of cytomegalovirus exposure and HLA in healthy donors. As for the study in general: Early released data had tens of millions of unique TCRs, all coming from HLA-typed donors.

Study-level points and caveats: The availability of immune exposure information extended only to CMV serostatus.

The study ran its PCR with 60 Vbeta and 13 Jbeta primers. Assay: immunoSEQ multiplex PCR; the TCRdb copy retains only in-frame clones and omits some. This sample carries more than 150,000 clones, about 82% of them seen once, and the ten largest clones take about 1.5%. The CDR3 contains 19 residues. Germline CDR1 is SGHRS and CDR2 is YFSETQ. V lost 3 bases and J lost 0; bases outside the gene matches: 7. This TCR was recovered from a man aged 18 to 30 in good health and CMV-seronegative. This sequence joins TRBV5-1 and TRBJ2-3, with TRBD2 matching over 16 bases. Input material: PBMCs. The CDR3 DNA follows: TGCGCCAGCAGCTCGGGACTAGCGGGAGGGCGGGTCAGCACAGATACGCAGTATTTT. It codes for CASSSGLAGGRVSTDTQYF.